This TCR beta chain was sequenced during a study of cytomegalovirus exposure and HLA in healthy donors. Study findings and constraints: Most TCR beta V segments were productive about 90% or about 30% of the time in an earlier analysis. Sequencing probably produced one cluster of sequence variants that were highly shared.

After removal of 7 bases from V and 4 bases from J, the junction contained 4 bases not matched to a gene. CDR3 length: 12 amino acids. The germline V gene has CDR1 SQVTM and CDR2 ANQGSEA. In the case of this clone: The target antigen is unknown.

PCR used 60 Vbeta primers and 13 Jbeta primers. Sequencing was performed with immunoSEQ multiplex PCR; in TCRdb, only in-frame clones are kept and a portion is missing. The table includes fewer than 130,000 clones, 65% to 80% detected once. This receptor was obtained from a woman aged 40 to 50 in good health and CMV-seronegative. The chain uses TRBV29-1 and TRBJ1-1; TRBD1 aligns across 9 bases. The sequenced material came from PBMCs. The CDR3 bases are TGCAGCGCCCACAGGGGGCCCACTGAAGCTTTCTTT. Translating it yields CSAHRGPTEAFF.